Below are 27 T cell receptor beta chains sequenced from a single sample in a study of beta chain features in type 1 diabetes. No antigens are known for them. General study points: Researchers report that Type 1 diabetes patients had moderately but significantly shorter TCRB CDR3s across all four CD4+ subsets.

The sequenced template was cDNA made from the entire isolated RNA. TCRdb's table, derived via immunoSEQ multiplex PCR, lists solely in-frame clones and lacks some. The sample holds more than 95,000 clones, 15% to 20% seen once. The specimen sequenced was central memory CD4+ T cells from blood. These TCRs come from a man between 18 and 35 years old with type 1 diabetes.

In this sample, this clone turned up a few times. The chain is built from TRBV4-1 and TRBJ2-5; 8 bases line up with TRBD1. V shed 4 bases and J 5 bases; nucleotides not matched to a gene: 12. The CDR3 is made up of 16 amino acids. Germline CDR1 and CDR2: MGHRA and YSYEKL. The CDR3 is CASSLQAGGSRETQYF. The CDR3 DNA reads as TGCGCCAGCAGCCTCCAAGCAGGGGGCAGTAGGGAGACCCAGTACTTC.

This clone was recorded a few times. The chain uses TRBV11-2 and TRBJ2-7; D unresolved. The CDR3 extends over 13 amino acids. Germline assignment: CDR1 SGHAT and CDR2 FQNNGV. V gave up 3 bases and J gave up 2 bases, with 8 bases separating them. DNA of the CDR3: TGTGCCAGCAGCTTCCTCCGGCCCTACGAGCAGTACTTC. It codes for CASSFLRPYEQYF.

The rearrangement joins TRBV14 to TRBJ1-1, with a possible D match to TRBD1 (5 bases). Germline CDR1 reads SGHDN; CDR2 reads FVKESK. This CDR3 region has 11 residues. The V and J ends lost 4 bases and 8 bases respectively, with 8 bases between them. CDR3 residues: CASSLRGEAFF. The CDR3 bases are TGTGCCAGCAGCCTCCGGGGCGAAGCTTTCTTT.

This clone was seen a handful of times. V gene TRBV14 combines with J gene TRBJ2-5; 8 bases fit TRBD2. Germline values: CDR1 SGHDN, CDR2 FVKESK. CDR3 length equals 17 residues. The trim removed 0 bases at V and 1 base at J, leaving 7 bases unmatched. The chain's CDR3 is CASSQDSAGGPQETQYF. The CDR3 DNA is TGTGCCAGCAGCCAAGATTCCGCGGGAGGTCCCCAAGAGACCCAGTACTTC.

This clone was detected a few times. CDR3 sequence reads: CASSLMRQLGNEQFF. DNA of the CDR3: TGTGCCAGCTCATTAATGAGGCAACTAGGCAATGAGCAGTTCTTC. The chain recombines TRBV18 with TRBJ2-1; possibly TRBD2 for D (5 bases). The ends were cut back, 5 bases at V and 6 bases at J, with 17 bases in the middle. This CDR3 has 15 residues. Germline V CDR1 and CDR2: KGHSH, LQKENI.

This sequence joins TRBV10-3 and TRBJ2-5, with D uncertain. Trimming cost V 2 bases and J 0 bases, with 7 bases left between them. Germline CDR1 and CDR2: ENHRY and SYGVKD. This CDR3 is built from 14 residues. The CDR3 DNA reads as TGTGCCATCAGTGAGAATAGGGACCAAGAGACCCAGTACTTC. Protein product: CAISENRDQETQYF.

The V gene is TRBV7-2, the J gene TRBJ2-5; D not resolved. Germline V gives CDR1 SGHTA, CDR2 FQGNSA. Trimming cost V 5 bases and J 1 base, with 17 bases left between them. The length of the CDR3 is 16 residues. The CDR3, as DNA: TGTGCCAGCAGCCCGCAGGCAACGAGGCCCCAAGAGACCCAGTACTTC. It encodes CASSPQATRPQETQYF.

The chain employs TRBV4-2 and TRBJ1-2; D may be TRBD1 (5 bases). CDR1 and CDR2 from the germline V gene are LGHNA and YNFKEQ. V was shortened by 0 bases and J by 8 bases, with 16 bases between the two germline ends. The CDR3 is 15 amino acids. In nucleotides, the CDR3 is TGTGCCAGCAGCCAAGACCGAGGGGTGGGGCTGGGCTACACCTTC. Translating it yields CASSQDRGVGLGYTF.

The rearrangement links TRBV25-1 to TRBJ1-1, with D tentatively TRBD1 (6 bases). V was clipped by 7 bases and J by 4 bases, with 13 bases between them. Germline assignment: CDR1 MGHDK and CDR2 SYGVNS. This CDR3 spans 13 amino acids. The CDR3 DNA sequence: TGTGCCAGCACTAGGGGGGCTTTCACTGAAGCTTTCTTT. Its translation is CASTRGAFTEAFF.

Concerning this clone itself: One junction end does not reproduce the germline sequence, and a read error may be involved. V usage is TRBV6-5 and J usage is TRBJ1-1, with no clear D. The germline CDR1 and CDR2 sequences are MNHEY and SVGAGI. The CDR3 consists of 12 residues. The CDR3 protein is CASSYSNSEAFF. Written as DNA, the CDR3 is TGTGCCAGCAGTTACTCGAACAGTGAAGCTTTCTTT.

Note on this clone: At the DNA level, this CDR3 is encoded by other sequences in the same sample as well. The chain is built from TRBV30 and TRBJ2-1; D is uncertain. The CDR3 sequence is 11 residues long. Germline assignment: CDR1 GTSNPN and CDR2 SVGIG (reference sequence). Trimming took 1 base from V and 7 from J, leaving 5 bases between them. CDR3 coding DNA: TGTGCCTGGAGTGGTCTGAATGAGCAGTTCTTC. As protein: CAWSGLNEQFF.

The CDR3 is CASRMVGTGELFF. CDR3 in DNA: TGTGCCAGCAGGATGGTGGGCACCGGGGAGCTGTTTTTT. The chain links TRBV13 to TRBJ2-2, with D uncertain. V was shortened by 6 bases and J by 4 bases, with 9 bases between the two germline ends. The CDR3 extends over 13 amino acids. Germline V CDR1 and CDR2: PRHDT, FYEKMQ (reference sequence).

This clone turned up a few times. This chain's CDR3 is CASSPPKNIQYF. CDR3 nucleotides: TGTGCCAGCAGCCCCCCCAAAAACATTCAGTACTTC. This chain uses TRBV9 with TRBJ2-4; D is unclear. The ends were cut back, 4 bases at V and 2 bases at J, with 4 bases in the middle. This CDR3 comprises 12 residues. The germline V gene encodes CDR1 SGDLS and CDR2 YYNGEE. Looking up the rest from reference TRBV9 and TRBJ2-4 gives the full variable domain: DSGVTQTPKHLITATGQRVTLRCSPRSGDLSVYWYQQSLDQGLQFLIQYYNGEERAKGNILERFSAQQFPDLHSELNLSSLELGDSALYFCASSPPKNIQYFGAGTRLSVL.

The chain joins TRBV4-1 to TRBJ1-5; TRBD1 aligns across 7 bases. Per germline, CDR1 MGHRA and CDR2 YSYEKL. The CDR3 length is 14 residues. V lost 3 bases to trimming and J lost 4 bases; unmatched junction nucleotides: 3. The CDR3 spells CASSQTGRNQPQHF. Written as DNA, the CDR3 is TGCGCCAGCAGCCAGACAGGGCGGAATCAGCCCCAGCATTTT.

This chain joins TRBV5-1 and TRBJ2-5, with 9 bases fitting TRBD2. The CDR3 is made up of 15 amino acids. Germline values: CDR1 SGHRS, CDR2 YFSETQ. The V segment lost 0 bases and the J segment 5 bases; nucleotides outside the gene matches: 5. This CDR3 is CASSLGSGREETQYF. As DNA, the CDR3 is TGCGCCAGCAGCTTGGGTAGCGGGAGAGAGGAGACCCAGTACTTC.

The table lists this clone with a few counts. The gene calls are TRBV4-1 and TRBJ2-7; 8 bases are shared with TRBD1. V was pared by 2 bases and J by 2 bases, with 11 bases of the junction left unmatched. The CDR3 extends over 17 amino acids. Germline V gives CDR1 MGHRA, CDR2 YSYEKL. The CDR3, as DNA: TGCGCCAGCAGCCAATATTGGGGACAGGAATTAACCTACGAGCAGTACTTC. This encodes CASSQYWGQELTYEQYF.

The V gene is TRBV30, the J gene TRBJ1-1; 9 bases agree with TRBD1. With V trimmed by 2 bases and J by 11 bases, 6 bases remained unmatched. This CDR3 is 12 amino acids long. Germline V gene sequence: CDR1 GTSNPN, CDR2 SVGIG (reference sequence). CDR3 in amino acids: CAWSRWTGEAFF. Written as DNA, the CDR3 is TGTGCCTGGAGTCGTTGGACAGGGGAGGCTTTCTTT.

This clone occurred a few times. The gene calls are TRBV2 and TRBJ2-7; no firm D call. The germline V gene has CDR1 SNHLY and CDR2 FYNNEI. The ends were cut back, 8 bases at V and 3 bases at J, with 11 bases in the middle. The CDR3 has 12 residues. The CDR3 sequence: CASSAAHYEQYF. The CDR3 coding sequence is TGTGCCAGCTCGGCGGCGCACTACGAGCAGTACTTC. Combining the CDR3 with reference TRBV2 and TRBJ2-7 gives the whole variable domain EPEVTQTPSHQVTQMGQEVILRCVPISNHLYFYWYRQILGQKVEFLVSFYNNEISEKSEIFDDQFSVERPDGSNFTLKIRSTKLEDSAMYFCASSAAHYEQYFGPGTRLTVT.

This clone was detected a few times. CDR3 sequence: CASSLQTGNSPLHF. CDR3 sequence (DNA): TGTGCCAGCAGCTTACAGACAGGGAATTCACCCCTCCACTTT. The chain links TRBV7-9 to TRBJ1-6, with 7 nucleotides matching TRBD1. Trimming removed 2 bases from V and 7 bases from J; junction bases left unmatched: 2. Germline values: CDR1 SEHNR, CDR2 FQNEAQ (reference sequence). CDR3 length: 14 amino acids.

This chain connects TRBV5-6 to TRBJ2-5; the D gene is possibly TRBD2 (5 bases). Germline V CDR1 and CDR2: SGHDT, YYEEEE. The V end was cut by 5 bases, the J end by 1 base, with 12 bases between. This CDR3 has 14 residues. CDR3 bases: TGTGCCAGCAGGGAGGCCCGGGGCCAAGAGACCCAGTACTTC. This translates into CASREARGQETQYF.

This clone was seen a handful of times. V usage is TRBV4-1 and J usage is TRBJ2-3, with TRBD2 matching over 11 bases. The germline V gene encodes CDR1 MGHRA and CDR2 YSYEKL. This CDR3 region has 15 residues. The V segment lost 6 bases and the J segment 5 bases; nucleotides outside the gene matches: 7. CDR3 region: CASRGTSGSQDTQYF. CDR3 coding DNA: TGCGCCAGCAGAGGCACTAGCGGGAGTCAAGATACGCAGTATTTT.

This rearrangement joins TRBV5-1 to TRBJ1-1; D might be TRBD1 (5 bases). In germline, CDR1 is SGHRS, CDR2 YFSETQ. This CDR3 has 17 residues. Trimming cost V 1 base and J 1 base, with 17 bases left between them. CDR3 region: CASSLRFYRKPNTEAFF. The CDR3 nucleotides are TGCGCCAGCAGCTTGAGATTCTACAGGAAACCGAACACTGAAGCTTTCTTT.

V and J are TRBV2 and TRBJ2-6, with unresolved D. There are 13 residues in the CDR3. Between the trimmed V and J ends, which lost 6 bases and 4 bases, there was a span of 7 bases. CDR1 is SNHLY, CDR2 FYNNEI, per germline. The CDR3 is CASRSFGANVLTF. The CDR3, as DNA: TGTGCCAGCAGATCATTCGGGGCCAACGTCCTGACTTTC.

This clone occurred a few times. The chain has TRBV7-2 and TRBJ2-2; unclear D gene. Germline-derived CDR1 and CDR2 are SGHTA and FQGNSA. The CDR3 contains 15 residues. Trimming took 6 bases from V and 2 from J, leaving 13 bases between them. DNA of the CDR3: TGTGCCAGCAGGGCTGGGAATGTTAACACCGGGGAGCTGTTTTTT. Translated, it gives CASRAGNVNTGELFF. Together with reference TRBV7-2 and TRBJ2-2, the CDR3 gives the full variable domain: GAGVSQSPSNKVTEKGKDVELRCDPISGHTALYWYRQSLGQGLEFLIYFQGNSAPDKSGLPSDRFSAERTGGSVSTLTIQRTQQEDSAVYLCASRAGNVNTGELFFGEGSRLTVL.

The V and J genes are TRBV6-5 and TRBJ1-5; unclear D gene. Per the germline V gene, CDR1 is MNHEY and CDR2 is SVGAGI. The CDR3 has 13 residues. The germline V and J ends were trimmed by 7 bases and 6 bases, with 13 bases remaining between them. This CDR3 is CASTQSVGQPQHF. The CDR3 DNA reads TGTGCCAGCACTCAAAGCGTTGGTCAGCCCCAGCATTTT.

The genes are TRBV27 and TRBJ1-2; D not certain. V lost 5 bases, J lost 6 bases, and 19 bases lay in between. The CDR3 has 15 amino acids. Germline CDR1 is MNHEY and CDR2 is SMNVEV (reference sequence). In DNA, the CDR3 is TGTGCCAGCAGTCCTCTCGGAGGCCTGCAGGATGGCTACACCTTC. Residues: CASSPLGGLQDGYTF.

This clone was seen ten or more times. The CDR3 DNA sequence: TGTGCCAGCAGCTTAGAAGGACTAGCAGTACAGACCCAGTACTTC. It translates to CASSLEGLAVQTQYF. This chain uses TRBV7-2 with TRBJ2-5, with 8 bases aligning to TRBD2. Germline V gives CDR1 SGHTA, CDR2 FQGNSA. This CDR3 has 15 residues. Germline trimming cut 1 base from V and 6 bases from J; bases unmatched to any gene: 7. The full variable domain, in which reference TRBV7-2 and TRBJ2-5 provide the parts outside the CDR3, is GAGVSQSPSNKVTEKGKDVELRCDPISGHTALYWYRQSLGQGLEFLIYFQGNSAPDKSGLPSDRFSAERTGGSVSTLTIQRTQQEDSAVYLCASSLEGLAVQTQYFGPGTRLLVL.